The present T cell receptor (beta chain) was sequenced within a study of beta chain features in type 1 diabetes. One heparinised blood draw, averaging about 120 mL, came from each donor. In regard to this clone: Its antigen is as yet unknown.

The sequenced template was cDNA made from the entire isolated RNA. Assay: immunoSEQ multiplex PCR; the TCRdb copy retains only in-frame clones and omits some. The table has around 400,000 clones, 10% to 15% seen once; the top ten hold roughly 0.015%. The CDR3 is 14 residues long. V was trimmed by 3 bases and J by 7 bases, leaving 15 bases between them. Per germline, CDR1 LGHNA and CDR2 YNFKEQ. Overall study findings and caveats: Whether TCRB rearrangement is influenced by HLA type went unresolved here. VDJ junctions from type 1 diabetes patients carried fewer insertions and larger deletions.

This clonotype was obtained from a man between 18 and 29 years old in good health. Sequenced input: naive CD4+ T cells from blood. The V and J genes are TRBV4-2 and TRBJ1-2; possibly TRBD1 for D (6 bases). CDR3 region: CASSHHTGLSGYTF. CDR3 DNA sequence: TGTGCCAGCAGCCATCATACAGGGTTGTCTGGCTACACCTTC.